Below, 27 T cell receptor beta chains from the same sample are listed, as sequenced in a study of breast tumors, draining lymph nodes, adjacent tissues. From the multiplex PCR reads, TCRdb called clonotypes with MiXCR, one entry per CDR3 protein. The data hold some 66,000 distinct CDR3 sequences, with around 52% observed a single time. The specimen was breast tumor tissue. The origin of the receptors is a female donor with breast cancer. Some clones in this sample may be carry-over from other donors' samples.

The chain is built from TRBV5-1 and TRBJ1-1; 7 bases map to TRBD1. Germline V gene data show CDR1 as SGHRS and CDR2 as YFSETQ. The V gene end was trimmed by 3 bases and the J gene end by 5 bases; junction bases not matched to a gene: 13. This CDR3 is 16 amino acids long. This CDR3 reads CASSSGDRDGGTEAFF. CDR3 DNA: TGCGCCAGCAGCTCGGGAGACAGGGATGGGGGAACTGAAGCTTTCTTT.

This clonotype was counted only a few times. The chain combines TRBV29-1 with TRBJ1-4, with 9 positions matching TRBD1. The CDR3 length is 13 residues. Unmatched junction bases numbered 5, after V lost 5 bases and J lost 7 bases. Germline-derived CDR1 and CDR2 are SQVTM and ANQGSEA. The CDR3 region has the DNA TGCAGCGTTATGGGACAGGGATCTGAAAAACTGTTTTTT. This gives the protein CSVMGQGSEKLFF.

By its share, this clonotype is medium-sized. This chain uses TRBV20-1 with TRBJ2-7; D possibly corresponds to TRBD1 (6 bases). This CDR3 contains 11 residues. Germline CDR1 DFQATT, CDR2 SNEGSKA (reference sequence). Between the trimmed V and J ends, which lost 8 bases and 1 base, there was a span of 9 bases. As DNA, the CDR3 is TGCAGTACCGGACAGTCCTACGAGCAGTACTTC. The encoded protein is CSTGQSYEQYF.

The chain combines TRBV14 with TRBJ2-7; 11 bases are shared with TRBD2. The CDR3 has 15 amino acids. Losses at the gene ends were 2 bases for V and 3 bases for J; bases not matched to a gene: 3. CDR1 SGHDN and CDR2 FVKESK come from the germline V gene. The CDR3 nucleotides are TGTGCCAGCAGCCAATCTAGCGGGAGGAACTACGAGCAGTACTTC. Translated: CASSQSSGRNYEQYF.

This clonotype was seen ten or more times. The chain carries TRBV19 and TRBJ1-5; TRBD1 might be the D (5 bases). Germline-derived CDR1 and CDR2 are LNHDA and SQIVND (reference sequence). Trimming left V 2 bases short and J 5 bases short, with 10 bases between. The CDR3 consists of 14 residues. The CDR3 loop is CASSIRGTHQPQHF. As DNA, the CDR3 is TGTGCCAGTAGTATAAGAGGGACTCATCAGCCCCAGCATTTT.

This clonotype has a count of ten or more. The V gene is TRBV6-5, the J gene TRBJ2-3; perhaps TRBD1 as D (8 bases). Deletions cut 5 bases from V and 0 bases from J, with 18 bases between. The CDR3 length is 17 residues. CDR1 is MNHEY, CDR2 SVGAGI, per germline. CDR3 amino acids: CASSRHRGGTSTDTQYF. CDR3 DNA: TGTGCCAGCAGTCGTCACAGGGGGGGAACGAGCACAGATACGCAGTATTTT.

V and J are TRBV6-6 and TRBJ1-6; no definite D call. The CDR3 is 13 amino acids. The germline V and J ends were trimmed by 6 bases and 11 bases, with 14 bases remaining between them. Per germline, CDR1 MNHNY and CDR2 SVGAGI (reference sequence). In nucleotides, the CDR3 is TGTGCCAGCAGCCTAGGGCCAGACCCACCCCTCCACTTT. Protein: CASSLGPDPPLHF.

The rearrangement links TRBV7-8 to TRBJ2-3, with D maybe TRBD2 (5 bases). V lost 1 base to trimming and J lost 6 bases, with 14 bases between them. The CDR3 extends over 15 amino acids. Germline V gives CDR1 SGHVS, CDR2 FQNEAQ. The CDR3 sequence: CASSLVRGNHDTQYF. In nucleotides, the CDR3 is TGTGCCAGCAGCTTAGTTCGGGGAAACCATGATACGCAGTATTTT.

The chain links TRBV24-1 to TRBJ1-6, with D possibly being TRBD1 (6 bases). The CDR3 runs to 14 residues. Germline V gives CDR1 KGHDR, CDR2 SFDVKD. Trimming left V 4 bases short and J 4 bases short, with 7 bases between. The CDR3, as DNA: TGTGCCACCAGTGAAGGACAGTATAATTCACCCCTCCACTTT. Protein product: CATSEGQYNSPLHF.

The chain carries TRBV2 and TRBJ2-7; no clear D gene. Germline CDR1 and CDR2: SNHLY and FYNNEI. The CDR3 consists of 15 residues. V gave up 7 bases and J gave up 0 bases, with 16 bases separating them. CDR3 coding DNA: TGTGCCAGCAATATAAATGCAGGCCCCTCCTACGAGCAGTACTTC. It is translated as CASNINAGPSYEQYF.

The chain uses TRBV4-3 and TRBJ2-7; D unresolved. CDR1 LGHNA and CDR2 YSLEER come from the germline V gene. This CDR3 has 15 residues. Trimming removed 0 bases at V and 0 bases at J, with 9 bases between. CDR3 protein: CASSQDTDSSYEQYF. As DNA, the CDR3 is TGCGCCAGCAGCCAAGATACAGATAGCTCCTACGAGCAGTACTTC.

By share, this clonotype counts as medium-sized. The V gene is TRBV20-1, the J gene TRBJ2-1, with 9 bases aligning to TRBD1. The CDR3 loop spans 14 amino acids. Trimming removed 6 bases from V and 7 bases from J; junction bases left unmatched: 10. Germline CDR1 is DFQATT and CDR2 is SNEGSKA (reference sequence). The CDR3 region has the DNA TGCAGTGCCCACGACAGGGGGAAATTAAATGAGCAGTTCTTC. Translated, it gives CSAHDRGKLNEQFF.

This chain uses TRBV19 with TRBJ1-5; no definite D call. Germline assignment: CDR1 LNHDA and CDR2 SQIVND (reference sequence). This CDR3 spans 13 amino acids. Trimming stripped 4 bases from V and 4 bases from J, with 8 bases between. The CDR3 nucleotides read TGTGCCAGTAGTAGAGCGGTGAATCAGCCCCAGCATTTT. Amino acid sequence: CASSRAVNQPQHF.

This clonotype has at least ten counts. The chain couples TRBV7-2 to TRBJ2-7; the match to TRBD1 covers 7 bases. The length of the CDR3 is 12 residues. The J segment lost 6 bases and the V segment lost 5 bases, leaving 4 bases of the junction unmatched. Germline CDR1 reads SGHTA; CDR2 reads FQGNSA. CDR3: CASSPTGREQYF. CDR3 coding DNA: TGTGCCAGCAGCCCGACAGGGCGCGAGCAGTACTTC.

The chain couples TRBV20-1 to TRBJ2-3, with TRBD2 matching over 8 bases. Unmatched junction bases numbered 11, after V lost 3 bases and J lost 6 bases. Germline V gives CDR1 DFQATT, CDR2 SNEGSKA (reference sequence). The CDR3 has 15 amino acids. The CDR3 reads CSARGGLVRGDTQYF. For the CDR3, the DNA is TGCAGTGCTAGGGGGGGACTAGTGAGGGGTGATACGCAGTATTTT.

Worth noting for this clonotype: This may be a read error: a much more frequent sequence differs by one nucleotide. The conserved final phenylalanine or tryptophan is absent from the CDR3, which likely points to a read error. The rearrangement uses TRBV7-2 and TRBJ2-5; TRBD1 aligns across 10 bases. The V segment lost 5 bases and the J segment 3 bases; nucleotides outside the gene matches: 3. CDR3 length: 14 residues. CDR1 is SGHTA, CDR2 FQGNSA, per germline. CDR3: CASSLGTGEETQYL. The CDR3 DNA is TGTGCCAGCAGCCTGGGGACAGGGGAAGAGACCCAGTACCTC.

This clonotype showed up just once. This rearrangement joins TRBV10-2 to TRBJ2-3, with 9 bases fitting TRBD2. CDR1 and CDR2 from the germline V gene are WSHSY and SAAADI. CDR3 length equals 14 residues. V shed 10 bases and J 4 bases; nucleotides not matched to a gene: 9. The CDR3: CATLAGWGADTQYF. DNA for the CDR3: TGCGCCACCCTAGCGGGGTGGGGCGCAGATACGCAGTATTTT.

This clonotype counts as medium-sized. The chain is built from TRBV29-1 and TRBJ2-5; 7 positions match TRBD2. In germline, CDR1 is SQVTM, CDR2 ANQGSEA. V was clipped by 3 bases and J by 7 bases; unmatched bases: 11. This CDR3 spans 14 amino acids. CDR3 nucleotides: TGCAGCGTTGAGGGCAGGGAGGGTCTCTCGACCCAGTACTTC. Translating it yields CSVEGREGLSTQYF.

This clonotype was detected only once. The chain is built from TRBV7-6 and TRBJ1-2; D is unclear. Per the germline V gene, CDR1 is SGHVS and CDR2 is FNYEAQ. V shed 1 base and J shed 7 bases, with 10 bases lying between them. The length of the CDR3 is 13 residues. The CDR3 bases are TGTGCCAGCAGCTTAGGGGGTTCCAGTGGCTACACCTTC. It encodes CASSLGGSSGYTF.

V and J are TRBV19 and TRBJ2-1, with 8 bases aligning to TRBD1. With 8 bases clipped from V and 7 bases from J, the junction kept 13 bases outside the gene matches. The CDR3 loop spans 15 amino acids. CDR1 and CDR2 from the germline V gene are LNHDA and SQIVND (reference sequence). CDR3 nucleotides: TGTGCCAGTGGTCTGGGACAGGTGGCTACGAATGAGCAGTTCTTC. This translates into CASGLGQVATNEQFF.

The count of this clonotype is one. The chain uses TRBV24-1 and TRBJ2-2; 7 bases match TRBD1. Germline CDR1 and CDR2: KGHDR and SFDVKD. V dropped 5 bases and J dropped 1; count of bases not matched to a gene: 12. The CDR3 runs to 18 residues. In DNA form, the CDR3 reads TGTGCCACCAGTGGTATACCGGGACAGCAACAGAACACCGGGGAGCTGTTTTTT. Protein: CATSGIPGQQQNTGELFF.

The rearrangement joins TRBV7-9 to TRBJ1-4, with D hard to call. Germline loops: CDR1 SEHNR, CDR2 FQNEAQ (reference sequence). This CDR3 spans 14 amino acids. Trimming removed 4 bases at V and 5 bases at J, with 11 bases between. CDR3 in amino acids: CASSWTSGNEKLFF. In DNA form, the CDR3 reads TGTGCCAGCAGCTGGACTAGCGGGAATGAAAAACTGTTTTTT.

This chain uses TRBV15 with TRBJ2-1; TRBD1 agrees at 8 bases. This CDR3 contains 14 residues. V trimming: 2 bases; J trimming: 8 bases; junction bases outside the gene matches: 5. CDR1 and CDR2 (germline): LNHNV, YYDKDF (reference sequence). The CDR3 loop is CATSRYGQGHEQFF. The DNA of the CDR3 is TGTGCCACCAGCAGATACGGACAGGGCCATGAGCAGTTCTTC.

This clonotype was recorded at least ten times. Given a much more abundant clone one base away, this may be a read error. The chain employs TRBV20-1 and TRBJ1-2, with a weak D call TRBD1 (5 bases). This CDR3 has 13 residues. Looked up from germline, CDR1 is DFQATT and CDR2 is SNEGSKA (reference sequence). CDR3 protein: CSARLGDNYAYTF. The CDR3, as DNA: TGCAGTGCTAGACTAGGGGATAACTATGCCTACACCTTC.

This clonotype has only a few counts. A much larger clone sits a single nucleotide away, making a read error possible. The V and J genes are TRBV20-1 and TRBJ2-1, with D tentatively TRBD2 (6 bases). Trimming pared 1 base from V and 0 bases from J, leaving 22 bases between. The CDR3 has 19 residues. CDR1 and CDR2 (germline): DFQATT, SNEGSKA (reference sequence). The CDR3 DNA follows: TGCAGTGCTAGAGTAGAGAGTGGAGGGGCGCAGGGCTCCTACAATGAGCAGTTCTTC. The encoded protein is CSARVESGGAQGSYNEQFF.

This clonotype was counted between two and nine times. It may be a read error: a sequence one base away is much more abundant. This sequence joins TRBV12-3 or TRBV12-4 and TRBJ2-1; 10 positions agree with TRBD2. The V gene end was trimmed by 9 bases and the J gene end by 3 bases; junction bases not matched to a gene: 8. The CDR3 length is 15 residues. The CDR3 spells CASTDPSGSYNEQFF. The CDR3, as DNA: TGTGCCAGTACAGACCCTAGCGGGAGCTACAATGAGCAGTTCTTC.

With respect to this clonotype: The conserved phenylalanine or tryptophan is not found at the CDR3 terminus, so this likely reflects a read error. Here the CDR3 DNA reads TGTGCCAGCAGTCGAACGTTCCGAGAGACCCAGTACTCC. Residues: CASSRTFRETQYS. The chain recombines TRBV6-1 with TRBJ2-5; no firm D call. V was pared by 5 bases and J by 4 bases, with 11 bases between. The CDR3 totals 13 residues. Looked up from germline, CDR1 is MNHNS and CDR2 is SASEGT.